One and the same sample provided the 6 T cell receptor beta chains below, sequenced in a study of CD8+ T cells in alopecia areata. TCR sequencing used cDNA made by reverse transcription of extracted RNA. The data were produced by immunoSEQ multiplex PCR, yet TCRdb's version contains in-frame clones alone and is incomplete. Among 130,000 to 150,000 clones, about 87% were seen once, and the ten largest hold more than 13%. Sequences were derived from CD8+ T cells sorted from blood, sampled at week 0. These TCRs come from a human donor with alopecia areata.

The chain recombines TRBV5-6 with TRBJ2-3; the D is unclear. V was clipped by 4 bases and J by 0 bases, with 6 bases between them. The CDR3 contains 13 residues. Germline-derived CDR1 and CDR2 are SGHDT and YYEEEE. CDR3 nucleotide sequence: TGTGCCAGCAGCGAGACTAGCACAGATACGCAGTATTTT. Translation: CASSETSTDTQYF. The whole variable domain, remainder taken from reference TRBV5-6 and TRBJ2-3, is DAGVTQSPTHLIKTRGQQVTLRCSPKSGHDTVSWYQQALGQGPQFIFQYYEEEERQRGNFPDRFSGHQFPNYSSELNVNALLLGDSALYLCASSETSTDTQYFGPGTRLTVL.

The chain recombines TRBV29-1 with TRBJ2-5; D not resolved. The V end lost 5 bases, the J end lost 5 bases, and 9 bases lay between the germline ends. CDR3 length: 11 residues. Looked up from germline, CDR1 is SQVTM and CDR2 is ANQGSEA. This CDR3 is CSVIPRETQYF. In nucleotides, the CDR3 is TGCAGCGTTATTCCGAGGGAGACCCAGTACTTC. Supplemented by reference TRBV29-1 and TRBJ2-5, the full variable domain reads SAVISQKPSRDICQRGTSLTIQCQVDSQVTMMFWYRQQPGQSLTLIATANQGSEATYESGFVIDKFPISRPNLTFSTLTVSNMSPEDSSIYLCSVIPRETQYFGPGTRLLVL.

J is TRBJ2-4 and V is TRBV23-1; either TRBD1 or TRBD2 may supply D (5 bases each). TRBV23-1 is reported as an ORF; its role is uncertain. With 6 bases removed from V and 0 bases from J, the gap between germline ends came to 15 bases. CDR3 length equals 16 residues. The CDR3 region has the DNA TGCGCCAGCAGCATTCCGGGACCGCTAGCCAAAAACATTCAGTACTTC. Translated: CASSIPGPLAKNIQYF.

This chain uses TRBV11-2 with TRBJ2-7; D is possibly TRBD2 (5 bases). CDR3 length: 14 amino acids. V was shortened by 3 bases and J by 2 bases, with 11 bases between the two germline ends. Germline assignment: CDR1 SGHAT and CDR2 FQNNGV. CDR3 sequence: CASSFGSGTYEQYF. For the CDR3, the DNA is TGTGCCAGCAGCTTTGGGAGTGGGACCTACGAGCAGTACTTC.

This chain joins TRBV2 and TRBJ1-5, with no clear D. Looked up from germline, CDR1 is SNHLY and CDR2 is FYNNEI. Deletions cut 2 bases from V and 0 bases from J, with 11 bases between. This CDR3 comprises 16 residues. The DNA for the CDR3 is TGTGCCAGCAGTGAAAGTTCGACGTATAGCAATCAGCCCCAGCATTTT. Encoded protein: CASSESSTYSNQPQHF.

This chain connects TRBV27 to TRBJ2-7; 7 positions agree with TRBD2. The CDR3 is made up of 15 amino acids. Trimming cost V 5 bases and J 3 bases; bases outside gene matches: 10. The germline gives CDR1 MNHEY, CDR2 SMNVEV (reference sequence). The CDR3 reads CASSVFAGDYYEQYF. The CDR3 coding sequence is TGTGCCAGCAGTGTCTTCGCGGGAGACTACTACGAGCAGTACTTC.